This T cell receptor beta chain was captured in a study of blood T cell repertoires in COVID-19. At the level of the study: Acute-phase and convalescent COVID-19 samples originated in the United States, Italy and Spain. Sample material is recorded as cDNA or gDNA derived from T cells, B-cell-depleted T cells, or PBMCs.

Clones were read by immunoSEQ multiplex PCR, and TCRdb kept only the in-frame ones, dropping some. The sample yields about 100,000 clones, roughly 90% seen once. Germline V gene sequence: CDR1 MNHEY, CDR2 SVGAGI. The CDR3 is made up of 11 amino acids. Trimming pared 5 bases from V and 9 bases from J, leaving 8 bases between. V and J are TRBV6-5 and TRBJ1-3; a possible D gene is TRBD1 (5 bases). The TCR originated in a man aged 40-49 years with active or convalescent COVID-19. Sequences were obtained from peripheral blood. The CDR3, as DNA: TGTGCCAGCAGTACAGGACCCACCATATATTTT. Protein sequence: CASSTGPTIYF.